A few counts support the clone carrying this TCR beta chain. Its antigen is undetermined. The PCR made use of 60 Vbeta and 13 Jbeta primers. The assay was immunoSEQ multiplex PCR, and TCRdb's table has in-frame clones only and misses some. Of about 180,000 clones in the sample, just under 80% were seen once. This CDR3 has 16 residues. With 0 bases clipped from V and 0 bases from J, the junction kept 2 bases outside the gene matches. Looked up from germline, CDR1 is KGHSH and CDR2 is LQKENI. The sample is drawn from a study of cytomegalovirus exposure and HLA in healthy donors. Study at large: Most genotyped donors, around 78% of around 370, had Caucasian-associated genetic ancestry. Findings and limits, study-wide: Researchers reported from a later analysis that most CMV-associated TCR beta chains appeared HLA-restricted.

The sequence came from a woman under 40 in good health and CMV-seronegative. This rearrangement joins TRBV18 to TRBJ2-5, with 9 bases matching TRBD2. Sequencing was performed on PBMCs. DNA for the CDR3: TGTGCCAGCTCACCACCGGGACTAGCCAACCAAGAGACCCAGTACTTC. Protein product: CASSPPGLANQETQYF.